This passage covers 4 T cell receptor beta chains from one sample sequenced in a study of OX40 agonist ivuxolimab in advanced cancers. Only in-frame clones appear in the TCRdb table, and some are missing; sequencing was by immunoSEQ multiplex PCR. The table records about 80,000 clones, around 88% of them present only once. Sequenced material: CD4+ or CD8+ T cells sorted from blood, taken in a trial of the OX40 agonist ivuxolimab. These receptors all stem from an adult with an advanced solid tumor such as melanoma, head and neck, liver or kidney cancer.

This sequence joins TRBV5-1 and TRBJ1-3; the D is unclear. Germline-derived CDR1 and CDR2 are SGHRS and YFSETQ. Trimming removed 0 bases from V and 0 bases from J, with 10 bases in between. The CDR3 sequence is 16 residues long. The CDR3 bases are TGCGCCAGCAGCTTGGAGGGTCGGAGCTCTGGAAACACCATATATTTT. It is translated as CASSLEGRSSGNTIYF.

The chain uses TRBV7-2 and TRBJ2-5; 13 bases are shared with TRBD2. The trim removed 4 bases at V and 7 bases at J, leaving 6 bases unmatched. Germline V CDR1 and CDR2: SGHTA, FQGNSA. CDR3 size: 15 residues. In nucleotides, the CDR3 is TGTGCCAGCAGCTCACTAGCGGGGGGGATCGGGACCCAGTACTTC. Its protein product is CASSSLAGGIGTQYF.

This clone was found once. J is TRBJ2-2 and V is TRBV29-1; 7 bases align to TRBD2. The CDR3 has 13 amino acids. V trimming: 4 bases; J trimming: 4 bases; junction bases outside the gene matches: 3. In germline, CDR1 is SQVTM, CDR2 ANQGSEA. The CDR3, as DNA: TGCAGCGTTGCCGGGGAGGGCACCGGGGAGCTGTTTTTT. As protein: CSVAGEGTGELFF.

V gene TRBV30 combines with J gene TRBJ1-2; D gene unclear. This CDR3 is 13 amino acids long. Trimming removed 3 bases from V and 7 bases from J, with 15 bases in between. Germline CDR1 is GTSNPN and CDR2 is SVGIG (reference sequence). CDR3 in amino acids: CAWSPASTGGYTF. DNA for the CDR3: TGTGCCTGGAGCCCCGCGTCCACTGGTGGCTACACCTTC.